This T cell receptor beta chain is from a study of T cell repertoires in cytomegalovirus infection. This clonotype appeared many times. Germline V CDR1 and CDR2: SGHTA, FQGTGA. The CDR3 has 15 residues. V was clipped by 4 bases and J by 9 bases; unmatched bases: 6. TCRdb reprocessed the reads via MiXCR and lists one record per CDR3 protein. The table shows approximately 500,000 distinct CDR3 sequences, with roughly 10% occurring only once. Sequenced: PBMCs. The chain combines TRBV7-3 with TRBJ1-6, with 10 nucleotides matching TRBD1. The source of this sequence is a human donor in good health (CMV status not recorded). Some clones in this sample may be carry-over from other donors' samples. CDR3 amino acids: CASSSATGGSSPLHF. The CDR3 coding sequence is TGTGCCAGCAGCTCCGCGACAGGGGGCAGTTCACCCCTCCACTTT.